One sample yielded the 10 T cell receptor beta chains listed below, sequenced in a study of T cell responses to AZD1222 COVID-19 vaccine. Produced via immunoSEQ multiplex PCR; TCRdb's table is partial and in-frame only. The sample lists 40,000 to 50,000 clones, over 80% occurring once. The sample consisted of peripheral blood, taken 28 days after the second AZD1222 dose. The receptors shown here come from an adult who received the AZD1222 COVID-19 vaccine.

The CDR3 region is CASSVGRTATHTEAFF. In nucleotides, the CDR3 is TGTGCCAGCAGCGTAGGGAGGACCGCGACGCACACTGAAGCTTTCTTT. The chain links TRBV9 to TRBJ1-1; unclear D gene. Trimming removed 0 bases from V and 3 bases from J, with 15 bases in between. This CDR3 has 16 amino acids. CDR1 is SGDLS, CDR2 YYNGEE, per germline.

The chain uses TRBV7-9 and TRBJ1-1; no clear D gene. Germline V gene lookup returns CDR1 SEHNR and CDR2 FQNEAQ (reference sequence). The length of the CDR3 is 14 residues. The ends were cut back, 5 bases at V and 0 bases at J, with 10 bases in the middle. In DNA, the CDR3 is TGTGCCAGCAGCCGTATGGGGATGAACACTGAAGCTTTCTTT. This codes for CASSRMGMNTEAFF. Together with reference TRBV7-9 and TRBJ1-1, the CDR3 gives the full variable domain: DTGVSQNPRHKITKRGQNVTFRCDPISEHNRLYWYRQTLGQGPEFLTYFQNEAQLEKSRLLSDRFSAERPKGSFSTLEIQRTEQGDSAMYLCASSRMGMNTEAFFGQGTRLTVV.

The chain has TRBV3-1 (or the pseudogene TRBV3-2) and TRBJ1-4, with D uncertain. With 5 bases removed from V and 3 bases from J, the gap between germline ends came to 7 bases. CDR3 length equals 13 residues. In germline, CDR1 is LGHDT, CDR2 YNNKEL (reference sequence). In nucleotides, the CDR3 is TGTGCCAGCAGCTGGCGGCCTAATGAAAAACTGTTTTTT. Encoded protein: CASSWRPNEKLFF.

The CDR3 DNA follows: TGCGCCAGCAGCTTGAGGGGGACGTATAATGAAAAACTGTTTTTT. This encodes CASSLRGTYNEKLFF. The V and J genes are TRBV5-1 and TRBJ1-4; possible D gene TRBD1, 6 bases. Trimming removed 1 base from V and 4 bases from J, with 11 bases in between. From germline, CDR1 is SGHRS and CDR2 YFSETQ. This CDR3 contains 15 residues.

This clone was detected only once. The rearrangement links TRBV21-1 to TRBJ2-7; the table assigns TRBD2, which was not confirmed against the DNA. TRBV21-1 is classified as a pseudogene. There are 15 residues in the CDR3. CDR3 coding DNA: TGTGCCAGCAGCAAACAACTAGCGGATACCTACGAGCAGTACTTC. Amino acids: CASSKQLADTYEQYF.

The V call is TRBV29-1, the J call TRBJ1-2, with 7 bases fitting TRBD1. The CDR3 runs 13 residues. The J segment lost 6 bases and the V segment lost 5 bases, leaving 9 bases of the junction unmatched. Germline assignment: CDR1 SQVTM and CDR2 ANQGSEA. The chain's CDR3 is CSVRGGGSDGYTF. As DNA, the CDR3 is TGCAGCGTTAGAGGGGGCGGATCAGATGGCTACACCTTC.

The V and J genes are TRBV5-1 and TRBJ2-2; TRBD1 agrees at 8 bases. In germline, CDR1 is SGHRS, CDR2 YFSETQ. The CDR3 loop spans 15 amino acids. Germline trimming cut 0 bases from V and 6 bases from J; bases unmatched to any gene: 4. CDR3 in amino acids: CASSLGQGSPGELFF. Written as DNA, the CDR3 is TGCGCCAGCAGCTTGGGACAGGGGAGTCCCGGGGAGCTGTTTTTT.

V gene TRBV4-1 combines with J gene TRBJ1-3; TRBD1 is a possible D gene (5 bases). The CDR3 runs to 13 residues. Trimming took 10 bases from V and 0 from J, leaving 10 bases between them. CDR1 MGHRA and CDR2 YSYEKL come from the germline V gene. CDR3 sequence (DNA): TGCGCCAAGAGGGGATTCTCTGGAAACACCATATATTTT. This codes for CAKRGFSGNTIYF.

The J gene is TRBJ1-5, the V gene TRBV2, with a tentative D call TRBD1 (5 bases). The CDR3 runs 14 residues. Germline-derived CDR1 and CDR2 are SNHLY and FYNNEI. V was cut by 3 bases and J by 6 bases, with 12 bases left in between. As DNA, the CDR3 is TGTGCCAGCAGTGATCTAGGGGTGGGTCAGCCCCAGCATTTT. Its translation: CASSDLGVGQPQHF.

The rearrangement joins TRBV3-1 (or the pseudogene TRBV3-2) to TRBJ2-5, with 7 bases identical to TRBD2. The V and J ends lost 1 base and 2 bases, in that order; junction bases with no gene match: 4. Germline V gene sequence: CDR1 LGHDT, CDR2 YNNKEL (reference sequence). The CDR3 runs to 15 residues. The CDR3 loop reads CASSQGLAVQETQYF. The CDR3 nucleotides read TGTGCCAGCAGCCAAGGGCTAGCGGTACAAGAGACCCAGTACTTC.